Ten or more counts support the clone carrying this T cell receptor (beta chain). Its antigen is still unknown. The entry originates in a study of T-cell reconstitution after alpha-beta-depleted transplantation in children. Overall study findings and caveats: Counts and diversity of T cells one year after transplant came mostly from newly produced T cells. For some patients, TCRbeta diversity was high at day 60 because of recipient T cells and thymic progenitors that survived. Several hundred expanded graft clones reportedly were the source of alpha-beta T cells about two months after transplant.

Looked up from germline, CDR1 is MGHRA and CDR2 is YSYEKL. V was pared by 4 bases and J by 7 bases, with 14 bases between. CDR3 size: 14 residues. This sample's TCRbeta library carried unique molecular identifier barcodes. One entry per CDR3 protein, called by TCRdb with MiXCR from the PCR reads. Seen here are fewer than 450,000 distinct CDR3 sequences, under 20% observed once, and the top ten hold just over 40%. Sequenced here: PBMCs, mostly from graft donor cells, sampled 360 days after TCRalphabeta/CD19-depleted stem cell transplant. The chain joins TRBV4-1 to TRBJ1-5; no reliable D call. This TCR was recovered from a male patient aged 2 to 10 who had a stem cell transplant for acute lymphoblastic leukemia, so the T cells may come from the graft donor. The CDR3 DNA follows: TGCGCCAGCAGCCTAGACGTGAAGGGACAGCCCCAGCATTTT. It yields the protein CASSLDVKGQPQHF.